This T cell receptor beta chain came from a study of T-cell reconstitution after alpha-beta-depleted transplantation in children. The CDR3 consists of 15 residues. Trimming pared 0 bases from V and 2 bases from J, leaving 10 bases between. It was with unique molecular identifiers that the TCRbeta library was prepared. TCRdb ran MiXCR on the PCR reads and lists one entry per CDR3 protein. Of around 200,000 distinct CDR3 sequences in the sample, roughly a sixth are singletons; the top ten hold approximately 40%. This clonotype was obtained from a male patient between 2 and 9 years old who had a stem cell transplant for acute lymphoblastic leukemia, so the T cells may come from the graft donor. The V gene is TRBV12-3 or TRBV12-4, the J gene TRBJ2-5; possibly TRBD1 for D (6 bases). This sample comprised PBMCs, mostly from graft donor cells, obtained 360 days after TCRalphabeta/CD19-depleted stem cell transplant. CDR3 DNA: TGTGCCAGCAGTTTAGCCAGGACAGCTCAAGAGACCCAGTACTTC. Translation gives CASSLARTAQETQYF.